This T cell receptor beta chain was documented in a study of cytomegalovirus exposure and HLA in healthy donors. The PCR contained 60 Vbeta and 13 Jbeta primers. Using immunoSEQ multiplex PCR, the repertoire was profiled, and TCRdb retains in-frame clones only, with some absent. This table has fewer than 200,000 clones, roughly 80% appearing once. The sequencing input was PBMCs. This sequence originates from a man between 18 and 35 years old in good health and CMV-seropositive.

CDR3 nucleotide sequence: TGCAGCGTTGCACCCAGGGAAGGGGCCACTGAAGCTTTCTTT. It specifies CSVAPREGATEAFF. The chain carries TRBV29-1 and TRBJ1-1, with D perhaps matching TRBD1 (5 bases). Germline CDR1 reads SQVTM; CDR2 reads ANQGSEA. This CDR3 spans 14 amino acids. The V gene lost 4 bases and the J gene lost 4 bases, with 16 bases spanning the gap.